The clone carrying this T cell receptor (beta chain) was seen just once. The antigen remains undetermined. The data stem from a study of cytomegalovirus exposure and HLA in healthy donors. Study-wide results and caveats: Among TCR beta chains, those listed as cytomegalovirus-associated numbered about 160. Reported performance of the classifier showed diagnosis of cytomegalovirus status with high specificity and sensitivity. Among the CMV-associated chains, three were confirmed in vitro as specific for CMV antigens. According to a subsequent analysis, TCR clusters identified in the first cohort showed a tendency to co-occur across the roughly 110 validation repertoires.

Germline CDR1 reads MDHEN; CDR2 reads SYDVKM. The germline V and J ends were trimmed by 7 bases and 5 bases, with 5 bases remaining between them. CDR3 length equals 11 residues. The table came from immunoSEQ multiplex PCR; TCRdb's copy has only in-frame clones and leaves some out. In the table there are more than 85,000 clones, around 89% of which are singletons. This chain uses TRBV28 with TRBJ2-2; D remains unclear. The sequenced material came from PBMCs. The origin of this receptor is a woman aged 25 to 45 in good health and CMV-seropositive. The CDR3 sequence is CASTLTGELFF. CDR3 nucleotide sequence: TGTGCCAGCACCTTAACCGGGGAGCTGTTTTTT. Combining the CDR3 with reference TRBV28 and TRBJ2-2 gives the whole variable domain DVKVTQSSRYLVKRTGEKVFLECVQDMDHENMFWYRQDPGLGLRLIYFSYDVKMKEKGDIPEGYSVSREKKERFSLILESASTNQTSMYLCASTLTGELFFGEGSRLTVL.